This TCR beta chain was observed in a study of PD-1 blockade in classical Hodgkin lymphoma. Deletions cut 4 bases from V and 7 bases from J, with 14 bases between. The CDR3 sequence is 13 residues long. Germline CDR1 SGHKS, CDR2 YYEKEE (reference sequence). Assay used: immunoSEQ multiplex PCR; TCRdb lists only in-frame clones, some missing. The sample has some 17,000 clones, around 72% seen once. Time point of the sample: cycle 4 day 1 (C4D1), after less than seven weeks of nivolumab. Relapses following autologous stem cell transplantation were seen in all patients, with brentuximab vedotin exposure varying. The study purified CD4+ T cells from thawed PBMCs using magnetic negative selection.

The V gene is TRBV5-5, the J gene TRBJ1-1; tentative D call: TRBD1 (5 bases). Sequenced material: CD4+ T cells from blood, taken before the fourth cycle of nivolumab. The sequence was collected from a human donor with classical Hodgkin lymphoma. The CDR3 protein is CASSRISTDEAFF. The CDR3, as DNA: TGTGCCAGCAGCCGAATCTCGACAGATGAAGCTTTCTTT.